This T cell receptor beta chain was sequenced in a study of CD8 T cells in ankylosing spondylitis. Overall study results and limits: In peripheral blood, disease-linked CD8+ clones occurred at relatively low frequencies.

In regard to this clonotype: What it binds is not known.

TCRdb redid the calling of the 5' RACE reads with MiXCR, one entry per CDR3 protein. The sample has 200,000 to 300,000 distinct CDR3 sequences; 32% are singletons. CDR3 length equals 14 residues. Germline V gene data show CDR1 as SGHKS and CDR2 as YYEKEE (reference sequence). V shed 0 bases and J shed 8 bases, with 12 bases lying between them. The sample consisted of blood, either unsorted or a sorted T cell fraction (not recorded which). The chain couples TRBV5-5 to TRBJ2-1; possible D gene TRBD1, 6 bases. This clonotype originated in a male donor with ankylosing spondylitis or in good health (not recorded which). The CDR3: CASSLGSGVDEQFF. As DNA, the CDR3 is TGTGCCAGCAGCTTGGGGTCAGGGGTGGATGAGCAGTTCTTC.